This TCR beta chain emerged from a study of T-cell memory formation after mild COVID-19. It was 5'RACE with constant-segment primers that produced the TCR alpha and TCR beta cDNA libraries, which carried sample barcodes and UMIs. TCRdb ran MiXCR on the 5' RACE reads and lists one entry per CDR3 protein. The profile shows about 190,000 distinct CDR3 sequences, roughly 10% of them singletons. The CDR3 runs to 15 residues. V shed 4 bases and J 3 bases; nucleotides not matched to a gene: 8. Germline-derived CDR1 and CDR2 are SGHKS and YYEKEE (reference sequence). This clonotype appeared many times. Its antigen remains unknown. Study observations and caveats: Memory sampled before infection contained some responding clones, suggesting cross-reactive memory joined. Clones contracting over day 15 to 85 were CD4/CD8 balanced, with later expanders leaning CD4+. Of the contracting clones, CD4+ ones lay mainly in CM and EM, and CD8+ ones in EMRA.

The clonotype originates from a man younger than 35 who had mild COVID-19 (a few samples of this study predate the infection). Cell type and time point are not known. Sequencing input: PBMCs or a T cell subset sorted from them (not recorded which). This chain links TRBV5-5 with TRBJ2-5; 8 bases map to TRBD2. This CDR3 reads CASSPRKLAEETQYF. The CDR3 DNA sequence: TGTGCCAGCAGCCCTCGGAAACTAGCGGAAGAGACCCAGTACTTC. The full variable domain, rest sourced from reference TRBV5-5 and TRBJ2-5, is DAGVTQSPTHLIKTRGQQVTLRCSPISGHKSVSWYQQVLGQGPQFIFQYYEKEERGRGNFPDRFSARQFPNYSSELNVNALLLGDSALYLCASSPRKLAEETQYFGPGTRLLVL.